Included here is one TCR beta chain sequence, with context. Its antigen is as yet unknown. These data come from a study of PD-L1 blockade in urothelial cancer. About the research overall: Anywhere from 0 to 3 prior chemotherapy regimens had been received by patients. Analysis of blood occurred 3 weeks (second dose) and 6 weeks after treatment start. The median number of T cells present in blood samples was 140,000 to 150,000.

Specified time point: pretreatment peripheral blood. V shed 3 bases and J shed 7 bases, with 10 bases lying between them. CDR3 length: 13 amino acids. Germline CDR1 is LGHNT and CDR2 is FRNRAP. Some clones are missing from TCRdb's copy, which holds only in-frame ones; the method was immunoSEQ multiplex PCR. The sample has fewer than 60,000 clones; less than 90% are singletons. Study-level results: Having blood TCR clonality under the median before treatment predicted better survival.

The sequence was obtained from a man between 65 and 85 years old with urothelial cancer. This sequence joins TRBV12-5 and TRBJ1-5, with D possibly matching TRBD1 (5 bases). Sequencing used PBMCs, obtained around atezolizumab (anti-PD-L1) treatment. CDR3 sequence (DNA): TGTGCTAGTGGTTTCGACCGGGGGCAGCCCCAGCATTTT. This translates into CASGFDRGQPQHF.